This T cell receptor (beta chain) was observed in a study of cytomegalovirus exposure and HLA in healthy donors. Primers: 60 Vbeta forward and 13 Jbeta reverse. Some clones are missing from TCRdb's copy, which holds only in-frame ones; the method was immunoSEQ multiplex PCR. This sample has about 98,000 clones, with approximately 74% found just once. The CDR3 loop spans 16 amino acids. V lost 1 base and J lost 1; bases outside the gene matches: 7. The germline V gene has CDR1 SQVTM and CDR2 ANQGSEA. The genes are TRBV29-1 and TRBJ2-7; 10 bases align to TRBD2. Sequenced sample: PBMCs. This TCR was sampled from a male donor in good health and CMV-seronegative. The CDR3 spells CSVEGLGTSESYEQYF. CDR3 coding DNA: TGCAGCGTTGAAGGATTAGGGACTAGCGAATCCTACGAGCAGTACTTC.